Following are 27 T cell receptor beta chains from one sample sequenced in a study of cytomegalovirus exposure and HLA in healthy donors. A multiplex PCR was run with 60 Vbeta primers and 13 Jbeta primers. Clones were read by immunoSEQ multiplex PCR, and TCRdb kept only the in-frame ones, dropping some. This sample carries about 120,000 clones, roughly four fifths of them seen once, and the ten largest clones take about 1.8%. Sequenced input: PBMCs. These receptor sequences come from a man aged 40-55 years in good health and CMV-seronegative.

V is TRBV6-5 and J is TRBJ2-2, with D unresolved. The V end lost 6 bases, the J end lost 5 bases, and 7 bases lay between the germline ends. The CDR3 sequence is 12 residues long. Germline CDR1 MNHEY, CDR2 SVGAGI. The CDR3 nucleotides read TGTGCCAGCAGAACCACAACCGGGGAGCTGTTTTTT. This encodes CASRTTTGELFF.

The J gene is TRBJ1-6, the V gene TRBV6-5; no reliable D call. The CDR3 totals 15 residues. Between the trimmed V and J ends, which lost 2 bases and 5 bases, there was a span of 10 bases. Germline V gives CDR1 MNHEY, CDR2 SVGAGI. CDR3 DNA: TGTGCCAGCAGTTACGTTGGGCAGAATAATTCACCCCTCCACTTT. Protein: CASSYVGQNNSPLHF.

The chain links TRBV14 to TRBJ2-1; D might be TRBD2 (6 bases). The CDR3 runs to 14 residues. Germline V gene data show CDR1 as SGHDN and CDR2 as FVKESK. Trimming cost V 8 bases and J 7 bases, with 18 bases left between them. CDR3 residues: CASGRDSHGNEQFF. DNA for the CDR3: TGTGCCAGCGGCAGGGACTCACACGGGAATGAGCAGTTCTTC.

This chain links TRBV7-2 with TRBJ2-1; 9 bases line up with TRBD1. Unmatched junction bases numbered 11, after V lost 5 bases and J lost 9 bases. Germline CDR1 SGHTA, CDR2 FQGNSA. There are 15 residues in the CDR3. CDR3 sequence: CASSTRTGEDGEQFF. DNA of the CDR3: TGTGCCAGCAGCACGAGGACAGGGGAGGATGGTGAGCAGTTCTTC.

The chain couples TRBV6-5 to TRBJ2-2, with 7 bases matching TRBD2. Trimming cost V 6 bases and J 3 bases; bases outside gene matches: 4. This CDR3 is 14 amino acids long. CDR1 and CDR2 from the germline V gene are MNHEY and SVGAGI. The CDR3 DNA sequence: TGTGCCAGCAGCCCCCTAGCGGACACCGGGGAGCTGTTTTTT. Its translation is CASSPLADTGELFF.

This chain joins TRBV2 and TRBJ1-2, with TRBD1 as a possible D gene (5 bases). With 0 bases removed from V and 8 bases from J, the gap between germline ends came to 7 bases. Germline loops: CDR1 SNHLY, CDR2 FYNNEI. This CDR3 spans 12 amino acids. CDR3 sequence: CASSEAQVGYTF. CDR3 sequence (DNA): TGTGCCAGCAGTGAAGCACAGGTGGGCTACACCTTC.

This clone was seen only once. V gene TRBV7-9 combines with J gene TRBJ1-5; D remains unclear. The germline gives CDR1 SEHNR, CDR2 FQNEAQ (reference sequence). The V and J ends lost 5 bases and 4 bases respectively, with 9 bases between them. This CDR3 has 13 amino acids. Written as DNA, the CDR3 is TGTGCCAGCAGCCTAACAGAGAATCAGCCCCAGCATTTT. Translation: CASSLTENQPQHF. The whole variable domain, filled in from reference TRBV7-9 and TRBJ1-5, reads DTGVSQNPRHKITKRGQNVTFRCDPISEHNRLYWYRQTLGQGPEFLTYFQNEAQLEKSRLLSDRFSAERPKGSFSTLEIQRTEQGDSAMYLCASSLTENQPQHFGDGTRLSIL.

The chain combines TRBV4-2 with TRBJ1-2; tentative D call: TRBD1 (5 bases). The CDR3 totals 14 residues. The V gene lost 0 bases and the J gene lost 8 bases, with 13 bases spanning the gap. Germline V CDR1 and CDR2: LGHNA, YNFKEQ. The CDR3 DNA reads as TGTGCCAGCAGCCAAGAGCTGGGTAGGGGAGGCTACACCTTC. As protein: CASSQELGRGGYTF.

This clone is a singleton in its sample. The CDR3 here is CASSSQGSPNQPQHF. The CDR3 region has the DNA TGTGCCAGCAGCTCTCAGGGAAGTCCCAATCAGCCCCAGCATTTT. This chain connects TRBV7-2 to TRBJ1-5; TRBD1 might be the D (5 bases). The CDR3 sequence is 15 residues long. CDR1 is SGHTA, CDR2 FQGNSA, per germline. V dropped 4 bases and J dropped 3 bases, with 13 bases sitting between them.

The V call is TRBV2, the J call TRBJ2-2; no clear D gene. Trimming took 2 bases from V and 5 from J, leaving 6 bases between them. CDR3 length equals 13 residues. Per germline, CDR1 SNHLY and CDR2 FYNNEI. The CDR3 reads CASSEQTTGELFF. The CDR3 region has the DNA TGTGCCAGCAGTGAACAGACAACCGGGGAGCTGTTTTTT. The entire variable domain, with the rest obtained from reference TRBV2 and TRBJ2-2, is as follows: EPEVTQTPSHQVTQMGQEVILRCVPISNHLYFYWYRQILGQKVEFLVSFYNNEISEKSEIFDDQFSVERPDGSNFTLKIRSTKLEDSAMYFCASSEQTTGELFFGEGSRLTVL.

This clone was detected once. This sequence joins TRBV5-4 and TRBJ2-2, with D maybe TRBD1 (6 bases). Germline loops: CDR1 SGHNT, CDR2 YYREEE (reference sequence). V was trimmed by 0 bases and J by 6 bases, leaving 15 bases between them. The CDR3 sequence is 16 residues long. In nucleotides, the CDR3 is TGTGCCAGCAGCTTGGGGGGGCCGCCGCCTTCCGGGGAGCTGTTTTTT. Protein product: CASSLGGPPPSGELFF. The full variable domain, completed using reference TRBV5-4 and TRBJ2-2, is ETGVTQSPTHLIKTRGQQVTLRCSSQSGHNTVSWYQQALGQGPQFIFQYYREEENGRGNFPPRFSGLQFPNYSSELNVNALELDDSALYLCASSLGGPPPSGELFFGEGSRLTVL.

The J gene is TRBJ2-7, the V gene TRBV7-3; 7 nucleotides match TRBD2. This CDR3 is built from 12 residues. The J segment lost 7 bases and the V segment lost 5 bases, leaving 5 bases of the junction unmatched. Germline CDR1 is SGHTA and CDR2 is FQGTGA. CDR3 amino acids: CASSVYSGEQYF. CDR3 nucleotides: TGTGCCAGCAGCGTCTATAGCGGGGAGCAGTACTTC.

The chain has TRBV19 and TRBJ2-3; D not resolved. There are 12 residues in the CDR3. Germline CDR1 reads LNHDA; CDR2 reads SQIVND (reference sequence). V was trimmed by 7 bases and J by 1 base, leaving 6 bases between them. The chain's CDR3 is CASTRGTDTQYF. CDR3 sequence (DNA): TGTGCCAGTACTAGAGGCACAGATACGCAGTATTTT.

The CDR3: CASSGRTGPYEQYF. The DNA for the CDR3 is TGTGCCAGCAGCGGCCGGACAGGCCCCTACGAGCAGTACTTC. The chain uses TRBV7-2 and TRBJ2-7; TRBD1 matches 7 bases. The CDR3 is 14 amino acids. Germline-derived CDR1 and CDR2 are SGHTA and FQGNSA. Trimming took 5 bases from V and 2 from J; bases not matched to a gene: 6.

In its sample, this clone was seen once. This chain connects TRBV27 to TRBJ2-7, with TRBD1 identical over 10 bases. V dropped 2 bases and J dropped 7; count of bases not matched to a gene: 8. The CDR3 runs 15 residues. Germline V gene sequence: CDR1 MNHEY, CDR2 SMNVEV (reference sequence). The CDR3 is CASSLVSGQGREQYF. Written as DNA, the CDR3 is TGTGCCAGCAGTTTAGTTTCGGGACAGGGGCGGGAGCAGTACTTC.

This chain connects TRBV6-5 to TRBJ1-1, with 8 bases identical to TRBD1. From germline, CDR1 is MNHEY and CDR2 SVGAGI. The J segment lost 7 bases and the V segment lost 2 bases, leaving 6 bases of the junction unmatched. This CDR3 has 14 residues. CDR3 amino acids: CASSYRTGSGEAFF. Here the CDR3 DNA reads TGTGCCAGCAGTTACCGGACAGGGTCGGGTGAAGCTTTCTTT.

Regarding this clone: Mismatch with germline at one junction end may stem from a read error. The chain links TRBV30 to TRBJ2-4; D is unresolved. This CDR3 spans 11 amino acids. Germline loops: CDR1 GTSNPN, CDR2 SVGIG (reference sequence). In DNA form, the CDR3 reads TGTGCCTGGGGTGTTAAAAACAGTCAGTACTTC. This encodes CAWGVKNSQYF.

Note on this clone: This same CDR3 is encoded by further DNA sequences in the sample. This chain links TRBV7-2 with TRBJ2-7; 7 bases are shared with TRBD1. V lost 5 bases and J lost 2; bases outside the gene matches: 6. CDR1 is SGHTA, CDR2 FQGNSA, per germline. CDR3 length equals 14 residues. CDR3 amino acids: CASSTRQGPYEQYF. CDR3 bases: TGTGCCAGCAGCACCCGACAGGGCCCCTACGAGCAGTACTTC.

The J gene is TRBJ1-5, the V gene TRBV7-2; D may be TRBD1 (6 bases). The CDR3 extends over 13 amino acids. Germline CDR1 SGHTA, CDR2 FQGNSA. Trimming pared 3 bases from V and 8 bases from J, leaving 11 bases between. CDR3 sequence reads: CASSLDYREPQHF. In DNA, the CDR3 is TGTGCCAGCAGCTTGGATTACAGGGAGCCCCAGCATTTT. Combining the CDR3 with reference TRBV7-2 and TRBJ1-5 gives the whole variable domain GAGVSQSPSNKVTEKGKDVELRCDPISGHTALYWYRQSLGQGLEFLIYFQGNSAPDKSGLPSDRFSAERTGGSVSTLTIQRTQQEDSAVYLCASSLDYREPQHFGDGTRLSIL.

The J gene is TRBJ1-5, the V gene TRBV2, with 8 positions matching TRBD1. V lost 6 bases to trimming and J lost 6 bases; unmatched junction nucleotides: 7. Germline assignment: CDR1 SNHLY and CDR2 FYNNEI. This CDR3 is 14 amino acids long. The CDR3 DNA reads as TGTGCCAGCAGGGGTGGGACAGGCTTTCAGCCCCAGCATTTT. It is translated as CASRGGTGFQPQHF.

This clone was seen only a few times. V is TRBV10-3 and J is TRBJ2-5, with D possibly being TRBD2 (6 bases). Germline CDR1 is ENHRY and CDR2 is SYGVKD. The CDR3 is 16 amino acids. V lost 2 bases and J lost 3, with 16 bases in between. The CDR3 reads CAISEPLSGVKETQYF. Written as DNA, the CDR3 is TGTGCCATCAGTGAGCCGTTGTCGGGAGTAAAAGAGACCCAGTACTTC.

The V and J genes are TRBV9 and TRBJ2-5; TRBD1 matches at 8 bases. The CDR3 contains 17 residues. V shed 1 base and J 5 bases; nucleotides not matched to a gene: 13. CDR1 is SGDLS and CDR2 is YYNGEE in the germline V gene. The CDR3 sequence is CASSVTPNRGSGETQYF. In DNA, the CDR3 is TGTGCCAGCAGCGTAACGCCAAACAGGGGGAGTGGTGAGACCCAGTACTTC.

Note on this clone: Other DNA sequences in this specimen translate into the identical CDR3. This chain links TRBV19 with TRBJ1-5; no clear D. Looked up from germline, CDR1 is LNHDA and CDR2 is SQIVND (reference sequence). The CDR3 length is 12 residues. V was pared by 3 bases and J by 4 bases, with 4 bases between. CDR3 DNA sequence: TGTGCCAGTAGTATGAGTAATCAGCCCCAGCATTTT. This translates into CASSMSNQPQHF.

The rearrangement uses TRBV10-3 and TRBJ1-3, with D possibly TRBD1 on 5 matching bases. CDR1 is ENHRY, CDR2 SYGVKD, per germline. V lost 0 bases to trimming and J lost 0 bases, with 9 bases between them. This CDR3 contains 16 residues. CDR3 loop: CAISESGGISGNTIYF. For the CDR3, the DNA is TGTGCCATCAGTGAGTCGGGGGGGATCTCTGGAAACACCATATATTTT.

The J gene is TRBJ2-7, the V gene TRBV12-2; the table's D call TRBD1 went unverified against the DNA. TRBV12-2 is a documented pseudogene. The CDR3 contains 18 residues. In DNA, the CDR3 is TGTGCAAGTCGCTTAGATAGTCCCCGCAGGGGGAGCTCCTACGAGCAGTACTTC. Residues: CASRLDSPRRGSSYEQYF.

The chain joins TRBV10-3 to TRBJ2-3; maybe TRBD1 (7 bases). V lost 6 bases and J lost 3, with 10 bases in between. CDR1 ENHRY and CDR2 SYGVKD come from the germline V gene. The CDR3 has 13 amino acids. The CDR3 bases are TGTGCCATCAGCGGGGGACAGACAGATACGCAGTATTTT. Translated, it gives CAISGGQTDTQYF.

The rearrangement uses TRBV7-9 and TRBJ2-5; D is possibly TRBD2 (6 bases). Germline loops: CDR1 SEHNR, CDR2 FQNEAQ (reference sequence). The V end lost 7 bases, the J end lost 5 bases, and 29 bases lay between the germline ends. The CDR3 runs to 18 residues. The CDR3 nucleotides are TGTGCCAGCACCATTCCGGCGCGGGGCAGCGCTACATTTGAGACCCAGTACTTC. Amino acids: CASTIPARGSATFETQYF.